This T cell receptor beta chain originates from a study of a mutant IDH1 vaccine in newly diagnosed glioma. Study-wide background: Earlier treatment was radiotherapy, temozolomide, or both, with most getting both.

Time point: week 11, during vaccination. Vaccinated patients received 300 ug of mutant IDH1 20-mer peptide per dose, with topical imiquimod. TCRdb's table, derived via immunoSEQ multiplex PCR, lists solely in-frame clones and lacks some. The data contain over 95,000 clones, 75% to 90% of them seen just once; the ten biggest clones take up roughly 0.65%. About this clone: Its antigen remains unknown.

This sequence originates from a woman aged 45-60 years with glioma. The sample consisted of PBMCs, taken from a glioma patient whose treatment included an IDH1 peptide vaccine.

CDR3 in DNA: TGTGCCAGCAGCCCGGGACTACCCCAAACCGGGGAGCTGTTTTTT. Residues: CASSPGLPQTGELFF. The V gene is TRBV7-2, the J gene TRBJ2-2, with 7 bases lining up with TRBD2. The germline V gene encodes CDR1 SGHTA and CDR2 FQGNSA. The CDR3 consists of 15 residues. After removal of 5 bases from V and 5 bases from J, the junction contained 8 bases not matched to a gene.